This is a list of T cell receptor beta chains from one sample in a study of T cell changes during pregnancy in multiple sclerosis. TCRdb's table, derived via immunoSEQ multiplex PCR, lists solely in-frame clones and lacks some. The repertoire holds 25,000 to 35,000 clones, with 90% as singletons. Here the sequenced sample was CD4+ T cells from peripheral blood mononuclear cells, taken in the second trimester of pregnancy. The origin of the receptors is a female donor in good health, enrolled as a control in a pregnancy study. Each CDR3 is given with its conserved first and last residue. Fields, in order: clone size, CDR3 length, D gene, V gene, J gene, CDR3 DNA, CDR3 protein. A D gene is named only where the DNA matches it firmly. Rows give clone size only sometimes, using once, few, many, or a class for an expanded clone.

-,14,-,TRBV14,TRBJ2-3,TGTGCCAGCAGCCAAGGCCAGGGGACAGATACGCAGTATTTT,CASSQGQGTDTQYF
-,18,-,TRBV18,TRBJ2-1,TGTGCCAGCTCACCAATTATTCCCACCCGGAGCTCCTACAATGAGCAGTTCTTC,CASSPIIPTRSSYNEQFF
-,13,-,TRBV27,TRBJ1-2,TGTGCCAGCAGTTTAGCCAGAAACTATGGCTACACCTTC,CASSLARNYGYTF
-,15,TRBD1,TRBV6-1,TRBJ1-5,TGTGCCAGCAAACTAGGGGGACAGGGCAATCAGCCCCAGCATTTT,CASKLGGQGNQPQHF
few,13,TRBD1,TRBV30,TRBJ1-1,TGTGCCTGGAGCGGGACAGGGAACACTGAAGCTTTCTTT,CAWSGTGNTEAFF
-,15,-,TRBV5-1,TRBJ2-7,TGCGCCAGCAGCTCAACCGGACAGCCAACCTACGAGCAGTACTTC,CASSSTGQPTYEQYF
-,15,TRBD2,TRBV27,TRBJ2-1,TGTGCCAGCAGCCAAAGCGGGGGGGCCTGGGATGAGCAGTTCTTC,CASSQSGGAWDEQFF
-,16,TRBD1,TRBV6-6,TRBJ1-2,TGTGCCAGCAGCTCAACAGACAGGGGGCGCGGCTATGGCTACACCTTC,CASSSTDRGRGYGYTF
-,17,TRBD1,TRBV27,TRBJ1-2,TGTGCCAGCAGTTTCCTTAAGGACAGGGGGATGAGGTATGGCTACACCTTC,CASSFLKDRGMRYGYTF
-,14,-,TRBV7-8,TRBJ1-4,TGTGCCAGCAGCTCCGGTGCAACTAATGAAAAACTGTTTTTT,CASSSGATNEKLFF
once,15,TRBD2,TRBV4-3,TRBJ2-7,TGCGCCAGCAGCCCCCTCAGCGGGGGACTCTACGAGCAGTACTTC,CASSPLSGGLYEQYF
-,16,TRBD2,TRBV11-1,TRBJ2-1,TGTGCCAGCAGCAGTAGCGGGACGAGCTCCTACAATGAGCAGTTCTTC,CASSSSGTSSYNEQFF
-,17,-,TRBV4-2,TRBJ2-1,TGTGCCAGCAGCCAAGTAGGAAGCGAAAGCTCCTACAATGAGCAGTTCTTC,CASSQVGSESSYNEQFF
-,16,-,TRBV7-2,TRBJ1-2,TGTGCCAGCAGCTTAGGTGGAAGGCTGCCGAGGGATGGCTACACCTTC,CASSLGGRLPRDGYTF
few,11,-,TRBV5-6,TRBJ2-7,TGTGCCAGCAGCTCACTACGAGAGCAGTACTTC,CASSSLREQYF
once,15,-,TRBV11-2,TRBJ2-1,TGTGCCAGCAGCCTAGGCGCTAGCAGCGACAATGAGCAGTTCTTC,CASSLGASSDNEQFF
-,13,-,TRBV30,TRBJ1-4,TGTGCCTGGAGATCGGGTTCTGGTGAAAAACTGTTTTTT,CAWRSGSGEKLFF
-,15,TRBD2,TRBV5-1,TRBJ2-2,TGCGCCAGCAGCGGAGGACTAGCGGGCACCGGGGAGCTGTTTTTT,CASSGGLAGTGELFF
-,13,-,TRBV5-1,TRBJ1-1,TGCGCCAGCAGCACCCGACAGAACACTGAAGCTTTCTTT,CASSTRQNTEAFF
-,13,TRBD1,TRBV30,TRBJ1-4,TGTGCCTGGAGTGGGGACAGGGGGGAAAAACTGTTTTTT,CAWSGDRGEKLFF
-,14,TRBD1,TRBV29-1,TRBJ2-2,TGCAGCGTTGTGGGGCAGGGGGTGGCCGGGGAGCTGTTTTTT,CSVVGQGVAGELFF
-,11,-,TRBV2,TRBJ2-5,TGTGCCAGCTCCCTCCAAGAGACCCAGTACTTC,CASSLQETQYF
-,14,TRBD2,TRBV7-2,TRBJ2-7,TGTGCCAGCACCCCAACTAGCGGCTTCTACGAGCAGTACTTC,CASTPTSGFYEQYF
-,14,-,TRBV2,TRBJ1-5,TGTGCCAGCAGACAGATGGTAGGGGATCAGCCCCAGCATTTT,CASRQMVGDQPQHF